This T cell receptor beta chain emerged from a study of tumor and adjacent non-tumor tissue in lung cancer. This clonotype was detected once. This likely comes from a read error, as the CDR3 has no conserved phenylalanine or tryptophan at its end. Three rounds of nested PCR, following a modified ARM-PCR protocol, produced the TCRbeta library. TCRdb itself ran the multiplex PCR reads through MiXCR, one entry per CDR3 protein. The table shows over 80,000 distinct CDR3 sequences, with 75% to 85% occurring only once. No cell sorting was done before RNA was extracted from the tissue. More than 3 cm separated this lung sample from the edge of the tumor. Germline loops: CDR1 MNHNS, CDR2 SASEGT. This CDR3 region has 14 residues.

The rearrangement uses TRBV6-1 and TRBJ2-3; 9 nucleotides align to TRBD1. This TCR derives from a woman aged 45-65 years with non-small cell lung cancer. The sample taken for sequencing was distant non-tumor lung tissue. This chain's CDR3 is CPSSGTGGRDTQYL. In DNA form, the CDR3 reads TGTCCCAGCAGTGGCACAGGGGGCCGTGATACGCAGTATTTG.